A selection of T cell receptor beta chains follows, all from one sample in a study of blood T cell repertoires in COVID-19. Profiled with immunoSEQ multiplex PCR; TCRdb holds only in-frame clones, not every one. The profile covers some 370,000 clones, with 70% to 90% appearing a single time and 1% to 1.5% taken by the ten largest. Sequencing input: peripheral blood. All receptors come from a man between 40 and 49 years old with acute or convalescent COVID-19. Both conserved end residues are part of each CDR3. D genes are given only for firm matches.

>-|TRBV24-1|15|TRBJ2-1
CATSGRYAGGNEQFF
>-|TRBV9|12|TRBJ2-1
CASSVGGSEQFF
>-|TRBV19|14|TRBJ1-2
CASSIVARNYGYTF
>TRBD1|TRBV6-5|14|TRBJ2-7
CATVRWDRVDEQYF
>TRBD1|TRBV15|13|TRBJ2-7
CATSRDRGYEQYF
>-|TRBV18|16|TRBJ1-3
CASSPFPLSSGNTIYF
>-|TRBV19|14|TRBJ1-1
CASSISRGYTEAFF
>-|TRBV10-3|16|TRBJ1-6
CAISLDTAGYNSPLHF
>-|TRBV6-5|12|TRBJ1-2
CASSSYMTGYTF
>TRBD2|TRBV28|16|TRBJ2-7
CASTIDSAGVPHEQYF
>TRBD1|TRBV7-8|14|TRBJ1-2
CASSLGQGKRGYTF
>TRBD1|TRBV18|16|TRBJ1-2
CASSRDSVSSNYGYTF
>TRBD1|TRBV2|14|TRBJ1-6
CASTADRGNSPLHF
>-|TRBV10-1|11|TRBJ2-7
CASSDSYEQYF
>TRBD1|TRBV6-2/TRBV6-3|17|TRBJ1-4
CASSYSPEGTADEKLFF
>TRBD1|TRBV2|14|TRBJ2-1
CASSAGTAYNEQFF
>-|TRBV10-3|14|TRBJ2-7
CAISARDTTYEQYF
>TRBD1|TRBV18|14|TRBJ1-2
CASSASTGATGYTF
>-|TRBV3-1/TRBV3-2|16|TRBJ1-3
CASSQDLFGEGNTIYF
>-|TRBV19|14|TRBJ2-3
CASRARPGPDTQYF
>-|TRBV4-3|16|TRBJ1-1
CASSQDRFQLNTEAFF
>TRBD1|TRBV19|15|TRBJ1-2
CASSLDRAFNYGYTF
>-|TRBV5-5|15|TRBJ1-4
CASSLRGGTNEKLFF
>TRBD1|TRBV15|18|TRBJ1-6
CATSGPRMLTGRNSPLHF
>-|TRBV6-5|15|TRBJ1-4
CASSYSTVSKEKLFF
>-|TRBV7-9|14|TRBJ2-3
CASSPGLDADTQYF
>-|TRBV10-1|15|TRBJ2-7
CASSAMTALGHEQYF
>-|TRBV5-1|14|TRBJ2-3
CASSRGSGADTQYF
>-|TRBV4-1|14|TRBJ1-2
CASSQGGVGYGYTF
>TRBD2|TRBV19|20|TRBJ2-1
CASTLFAGTSGASSYNEQFF
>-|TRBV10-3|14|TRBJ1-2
CAMGGDFANYGYTF